The 8 T cell receptor beta chains reported below all come from one sample, sequenced in a study of Tregs in tolerant kidney transplant recipients. Libraries were prepared by immunoSEQ multiplex PCR; TCRdb keeps only in-frame clonotypes and omits some of them. The table shows about 59,000 clones, with around four fifths occurring only once. The sample consisted of CD4+ T cells from blood. The origin of the receptors is a human donor in good health.

This clone was detected only once. The chain recombines TRBV7-8 with TRBJ1-5, with 7 positions matching TRBD1. Trimming cost V 5 bases and J 3 bases; bases outside gene matches: 13. The CDR3 covers 17 residues. Germline loops: CDR1 SGHVS, CDR2 FQNEAQ. This CDR3 is CASSSRRRDSFNQPQHF. The CDR3 DNA follows: TGTGCCAGCAGCAGCCGCCGGAGGGACAGCTTCAATCAGCCCCAGCATTTT. The full variable domain, completed using reference TRBV7-8 and TRBJ1-5, is GAGVSQSPRYKVAKRGQDVALRCDPISGHVSLFWYQQALGQGPEFLTYFQNEAQLDKSGLPSDRFFAERPEGSVSTLKIQRTQQEDSAVYLCASSSRRRDSFNQPQHFGDGTRLSIL.

V and J are TRBV5-4 and TRBJ2-7, with 11 bases aligning to TRBD2. The germline gives CDR1 SGHNT, CDR2 YYREEE (reference sequence). V was pared by 4 bases and J by 3 bases, with 9 bases of the junction left unmatched. The CDR3 extends over 16 amino acids. This CDR3 is CASSPGKTSGNYEQYF. CDR3 DNA sequence: TGTGCCAGCAGCCCCGGGAAGACTAGCGGGAACTACGAGCAGTACTTC.

The chain has TRBV6-5 and TRBJ2-7; either TRBD1 or TRBD2 may supply D (5 bases each). The germline gives CDR1 MNHEY, CDR2 SVGAGI. The CDR3 length is 13 residues. The ends were cut back, 5 bases at V and 3 bases at J, with 11 bases in the middle. Written as DNA, the CDR3 is TGTGCCAGCAGTGCAGGTGGGGGCTACGAGCAGTACTTC. Its translation: CASSAGGGYEQYF.

This clone was seen a single time. The J gene is TRBJ2-2, the V gene TRBV5-8; D assignment may be TRBD1 or TRBD2 (5 bases each). The CDR3 is 15 residues long. V was shortened by 2 bases and J by 6 bases, with 14 bases between the two germline ends. Germline V gene lookup returns CDR1 SGHTS and CDR2 YDEGEE. Here the CDR3 reads CASSLEGYVAGELFF. CDR3 DNA sequence: TGTGCCAGCAGCTTAGAGGGGTACGTGGCCGGGGAGCTGTTTTTT.

The chain joins TRBV5-1 to TRBJ2-3, with 11 bases lining up with TRBD2. The CDR3 runs 18 residues. Germline V gene lookup returns CDR1 SGHRS and CDR2 YFSETQ. V was pared by 0 bases and J by 3 bases, with 9 bases of the junction left unmatched. The CDR3 sequence is CASSLVLSGGVYTDTQYF. The CDR3 nucleotides are TGCGCCAGCAGCTTGGTCCTTAGCGGGGGGGTATATACAGATACGCAGTATTTT.

This clone was detected once. The chain links TRBV27 to TRBJ2-2, with no clear D. The V end lost 7 bases, the J end lost 3 bases, and 15 bases lay between the germline ends. Germline CDR1 MNHEY, CDR2 SMNVEV (reference sequence). CDR3 length equals 15 residues. This chain's CDR3 is CASNPFLGYTGELFF. The CDR3 DNA sequence: TGTGCCAGCAACCCCTTCCTAGGGTACACCGGGGAGCTGTTTTTT.

The chain recombines TRBV7-2 with TRBJ2-3; unclear D gene. Trimming took off 3 bases at V and 6 bases at J, with 4 bases between the two ends. CDR3 size: 11 residues. Germline CDR1 SGHTA, CDR2 FQGNSA. CDR3 sequence (DNA): TGTGCCAGCAGCTTGAGTGATACGCAGTATTTT. Its protein product is CASSLSDTQYF.

This clone was counted between two and nine times. The chain's CDR3 is CASSLSGRAHTGELFF. In DNA, the CDR3 is TGTGCCAGTAGTCTCTCCGGCAGGGCACACACCGGGGAGCTGTTTTTT. The chain uses TRBV19 and TRBJ2-2, with D tentatively TRBD1 (5 bases). There are 16 residues in the CDR3. With 5 bases removed from V and 3 bases from J, the gap between germline ends came to 16 bases. Germline V gene data show CDR1 as LNHDA and CDR2 as SQIVND (reference sequence). Full variable domain (missing parts from reference TRBV19 and TRBJ2-2): DGGITQSPKYLFRKEGQNVTLSCEQNLNHDAMYWYRQDPGQGLRLIYYSQIVNDFQKGDIAEGYSVSREKKESFPLTVTSAQKNPTAFYLCASSLSGRAHTGELFFGEGSRLTVL.